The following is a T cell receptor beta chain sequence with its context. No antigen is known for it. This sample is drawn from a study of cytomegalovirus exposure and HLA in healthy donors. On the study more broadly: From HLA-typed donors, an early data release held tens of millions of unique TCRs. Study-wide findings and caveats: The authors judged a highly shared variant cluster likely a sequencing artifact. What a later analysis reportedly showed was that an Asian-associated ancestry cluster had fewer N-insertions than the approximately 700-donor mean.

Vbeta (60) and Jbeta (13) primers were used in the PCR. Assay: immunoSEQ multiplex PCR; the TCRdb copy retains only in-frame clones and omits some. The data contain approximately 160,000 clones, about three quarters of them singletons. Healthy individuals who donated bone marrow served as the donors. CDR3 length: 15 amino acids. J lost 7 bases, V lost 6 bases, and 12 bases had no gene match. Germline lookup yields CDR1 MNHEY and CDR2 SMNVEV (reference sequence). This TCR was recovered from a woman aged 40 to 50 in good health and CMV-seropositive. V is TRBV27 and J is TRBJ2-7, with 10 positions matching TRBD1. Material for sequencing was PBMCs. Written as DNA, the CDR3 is TGTGCCAGCAGGCTAGGGACAGGGGCCGCGGGGGAGCAGTACTTC. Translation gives CASRLGTGAAGEQYF.